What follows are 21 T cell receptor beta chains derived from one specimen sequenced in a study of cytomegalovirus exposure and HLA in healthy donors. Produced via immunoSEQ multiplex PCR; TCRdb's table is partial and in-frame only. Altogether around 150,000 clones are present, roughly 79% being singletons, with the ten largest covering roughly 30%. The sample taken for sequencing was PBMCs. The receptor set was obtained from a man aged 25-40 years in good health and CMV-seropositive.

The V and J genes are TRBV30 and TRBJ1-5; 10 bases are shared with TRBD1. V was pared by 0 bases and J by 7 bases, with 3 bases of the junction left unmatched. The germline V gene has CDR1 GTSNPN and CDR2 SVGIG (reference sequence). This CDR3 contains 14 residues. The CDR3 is CAWSVGQGSQPQHF. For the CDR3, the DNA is TGTGCCTGGAGTGTGGGACAGGGGAGCCAGCCCCAGCATTTT. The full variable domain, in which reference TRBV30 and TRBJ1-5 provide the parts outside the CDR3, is SQTIHQWPATLVQPVGSPLSLECTVEGTSNPNLYWYRQAAGRGLQLLFYSVGIGQISSEVPQNLSASRPQDRQFILSSKKLLLSDSGFYLCAWSVGQGSQPQHFGDGTRLSIL.

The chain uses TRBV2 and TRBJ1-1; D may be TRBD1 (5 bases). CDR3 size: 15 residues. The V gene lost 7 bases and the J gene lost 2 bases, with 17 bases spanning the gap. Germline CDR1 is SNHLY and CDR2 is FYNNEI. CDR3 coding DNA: TGTGCCAGCATGACAGACACCATTGGAAACACTGAAGCTTTCTTT. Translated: CASMTDTIGNTEAFF. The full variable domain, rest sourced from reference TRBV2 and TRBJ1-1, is EPEVTQTPSHQVTQMGQEVILRCVPISNHLYFYWYRQILGQKVEFLVSFYNNEISEKSEIFDDQFSVERPDGSNFTLKIRSTKLEDSAMYFCASMTDTIGNTEAFFGQGTRLTVV.

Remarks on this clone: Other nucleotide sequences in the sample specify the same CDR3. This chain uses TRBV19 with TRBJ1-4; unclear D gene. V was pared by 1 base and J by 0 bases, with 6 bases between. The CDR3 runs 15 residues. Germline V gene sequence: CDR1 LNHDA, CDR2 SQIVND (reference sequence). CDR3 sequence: CASSIGETTNEKLFF. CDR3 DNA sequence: TGTGCCAGTAGTATAGGCGAGACAACTAATGAAAAACTGTTTTTT.

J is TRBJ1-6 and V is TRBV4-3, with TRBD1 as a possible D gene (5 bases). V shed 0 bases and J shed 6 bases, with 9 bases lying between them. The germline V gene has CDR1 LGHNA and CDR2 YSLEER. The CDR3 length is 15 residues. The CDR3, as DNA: TGCGCCAGCAGCCAAGAAGGGGCTAGTAATTCACCCCTCCACTTT. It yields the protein CASSQEGASNSPLHF.

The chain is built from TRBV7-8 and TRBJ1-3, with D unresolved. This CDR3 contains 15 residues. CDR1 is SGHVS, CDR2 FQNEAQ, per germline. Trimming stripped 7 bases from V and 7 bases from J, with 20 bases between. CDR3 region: CASTPTRGPANTIYF. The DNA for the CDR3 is TGTGCCAGCACCCCAACCAGAGGGCCAGCGAACACCATATATTTT.

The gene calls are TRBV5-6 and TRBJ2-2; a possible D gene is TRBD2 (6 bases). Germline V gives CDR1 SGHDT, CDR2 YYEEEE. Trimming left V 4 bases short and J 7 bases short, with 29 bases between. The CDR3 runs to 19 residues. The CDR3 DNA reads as TGTGCCAGCAGCATTTATCCTGGACCGTGGGGACTCGAGGTCGGGGAGCTGTTTTTT. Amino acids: CASSIYPGPWGLEVGELFF.

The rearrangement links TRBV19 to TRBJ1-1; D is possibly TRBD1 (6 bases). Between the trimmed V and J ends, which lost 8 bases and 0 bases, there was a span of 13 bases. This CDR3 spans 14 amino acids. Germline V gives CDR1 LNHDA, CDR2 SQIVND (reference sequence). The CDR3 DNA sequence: TGTGCCAGTCAGATACAGGGCGTGAACACTGAAGCTTTCTTT. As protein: CASQIQGVNTEAFF.

The CDR3: CASSSPRTGIYEQYF. The CDR3 nucleotides read TGTGCCAGCAGCTCCCCCCGGACAGGGATCTACGAGCAGTACTTC. The rearrangement links TRBV28 to TRBJ2-7; 8 bases are a match to TRBD1. Per the germline V gene, CDR1 is MDHEN and CDR2 is SYDVKM. The ends lost 6 bases at V and 3 bases at J; junction bases unmatched: 10. The CDR3 contains 15 residues.

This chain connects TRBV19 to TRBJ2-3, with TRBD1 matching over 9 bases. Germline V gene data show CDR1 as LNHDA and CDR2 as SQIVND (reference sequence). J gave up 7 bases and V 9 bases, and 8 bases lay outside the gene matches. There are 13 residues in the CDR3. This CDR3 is CASGTGNQNTQYF. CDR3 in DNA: TGTGCCAGCGGGACAGGGAACCAGAATACGCAGTATTTT.

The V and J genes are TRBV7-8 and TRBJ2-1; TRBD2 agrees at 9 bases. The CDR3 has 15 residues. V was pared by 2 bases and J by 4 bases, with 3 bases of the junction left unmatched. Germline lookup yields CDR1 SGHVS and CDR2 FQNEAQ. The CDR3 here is CASSLRLAGYNEQFF. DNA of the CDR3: TGTGCCAGCAGCTTACGGCTAGCGGGGTACAATGAGCAGTTCTTC.

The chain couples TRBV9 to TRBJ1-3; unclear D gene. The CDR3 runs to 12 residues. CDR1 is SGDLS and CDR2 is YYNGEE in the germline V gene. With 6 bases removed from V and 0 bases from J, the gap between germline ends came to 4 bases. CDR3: CASTSSGNTIYF. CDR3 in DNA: TGTGCCAGCACTTCCTCTGGAAACACCATATATTTT.

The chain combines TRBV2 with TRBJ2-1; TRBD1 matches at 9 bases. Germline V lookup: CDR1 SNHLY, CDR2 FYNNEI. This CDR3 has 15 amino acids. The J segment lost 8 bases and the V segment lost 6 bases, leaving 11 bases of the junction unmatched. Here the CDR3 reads CASSVGTGRRDEQFF. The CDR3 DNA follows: TGTGCCAGCAGCGTTGGGACAGGGAGAAGAGATGAGCAGTTCTTC.

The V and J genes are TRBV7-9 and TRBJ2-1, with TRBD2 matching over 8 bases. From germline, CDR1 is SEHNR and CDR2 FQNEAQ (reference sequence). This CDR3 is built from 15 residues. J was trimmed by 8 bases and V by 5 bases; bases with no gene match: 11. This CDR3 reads CASSREIAGPHEQFF. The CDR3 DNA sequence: TGTGCCAGCAGCCGAGAGATAGCGGGACCCCATGAGCAGTTCTTC.

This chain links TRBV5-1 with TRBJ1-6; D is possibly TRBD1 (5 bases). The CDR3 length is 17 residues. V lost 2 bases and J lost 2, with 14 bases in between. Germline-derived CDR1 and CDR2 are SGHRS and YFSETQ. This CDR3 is CASSFSGGNTYNSPLHF. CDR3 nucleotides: TGCGCCAGCAGCTTTTCGGGGGGTAACACCTATAATTCACCCCTCCACTTT.

In nucleotides, the CDR3 is TGTGCCAGCAGCGCCGACAACCCCAACATTCAGTACTTC. This encodes CASSADNPNIQYF. The chain has TRBV9 and TRBJ2-4; D uncertain. The CDR3 runs 13 residues. Germline V gene data show CDR1 as SGDLS and CDR2 as YYNGEE. The V and J ends lost 3 bases and 7 bases respectively, with 11 bases between them.

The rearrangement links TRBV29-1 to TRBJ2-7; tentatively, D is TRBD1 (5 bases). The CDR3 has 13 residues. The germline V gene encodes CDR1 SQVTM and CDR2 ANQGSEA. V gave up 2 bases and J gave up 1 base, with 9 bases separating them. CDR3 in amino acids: CSVEWQGSYEQYF. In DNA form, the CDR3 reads TGCAGCGTTGAATGGCAGGGTTCCTACGAGCAGTACTTC.

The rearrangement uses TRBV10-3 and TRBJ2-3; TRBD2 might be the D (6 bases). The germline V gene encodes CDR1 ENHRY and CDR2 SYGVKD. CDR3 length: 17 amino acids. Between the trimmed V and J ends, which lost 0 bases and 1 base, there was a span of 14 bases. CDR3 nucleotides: TGTGCCATCAGTGAGTCCAGAGTGGGCGGGGGCACAGATACGCAGTATTTT. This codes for CAISESRVGGGTDTQYF.

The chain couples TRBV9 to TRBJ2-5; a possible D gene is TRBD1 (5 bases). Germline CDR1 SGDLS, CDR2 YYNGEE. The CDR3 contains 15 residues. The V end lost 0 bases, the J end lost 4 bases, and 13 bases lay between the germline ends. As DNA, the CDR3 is TGTGCCAGCAGCGTAGCCCAGGGCCAGGGAGAGACCCAGTACTTC. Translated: CASSVAQGQGETQYF.

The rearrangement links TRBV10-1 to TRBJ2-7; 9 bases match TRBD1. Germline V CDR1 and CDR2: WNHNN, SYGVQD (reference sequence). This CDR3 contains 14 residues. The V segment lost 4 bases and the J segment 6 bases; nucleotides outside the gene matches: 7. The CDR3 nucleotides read TGCGCCAGCAGTGCCACGAGACAGGGGGGCGAGCAGTACTTC. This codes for CASSATRQGGEQYF.

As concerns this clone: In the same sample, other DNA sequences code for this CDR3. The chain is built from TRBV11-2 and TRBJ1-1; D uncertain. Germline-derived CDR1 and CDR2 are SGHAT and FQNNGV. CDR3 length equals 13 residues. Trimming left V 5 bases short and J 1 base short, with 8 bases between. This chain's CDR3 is CASSPRSNTEAFF. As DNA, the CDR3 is TGTGCCAGCAGCCCCCGGTCGAACACTGAAGCTTTCTTT.

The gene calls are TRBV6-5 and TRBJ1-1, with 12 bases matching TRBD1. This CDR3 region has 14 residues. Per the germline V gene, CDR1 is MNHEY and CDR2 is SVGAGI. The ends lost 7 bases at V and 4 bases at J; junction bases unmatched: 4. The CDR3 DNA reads TGTGCCAGCACCGGGACAGGGGGCTTCACTGAAGCTTTCTTT. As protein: CASTGTGGFTEAFF.